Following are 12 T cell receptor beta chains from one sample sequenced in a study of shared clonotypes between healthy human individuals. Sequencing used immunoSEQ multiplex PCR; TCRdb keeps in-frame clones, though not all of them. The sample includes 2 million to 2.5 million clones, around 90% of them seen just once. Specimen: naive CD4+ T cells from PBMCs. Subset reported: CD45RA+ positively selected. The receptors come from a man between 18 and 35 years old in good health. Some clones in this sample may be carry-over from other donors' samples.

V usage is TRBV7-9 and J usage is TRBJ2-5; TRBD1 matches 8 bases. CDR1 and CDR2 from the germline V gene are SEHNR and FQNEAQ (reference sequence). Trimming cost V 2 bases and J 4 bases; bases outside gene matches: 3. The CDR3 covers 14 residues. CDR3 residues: CASSLRGQGETQYF. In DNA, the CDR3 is TGTGCCAGCAGCTTACGCGGACAGGGAGAGACCCAGTACTTC.

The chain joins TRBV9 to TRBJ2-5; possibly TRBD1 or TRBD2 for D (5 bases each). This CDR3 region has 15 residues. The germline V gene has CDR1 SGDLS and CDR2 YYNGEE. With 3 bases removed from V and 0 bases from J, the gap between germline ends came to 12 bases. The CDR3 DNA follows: TGTGCCAGCAGCGCAGGGACGTTGCACCAAGAGACCCAGTACTTC. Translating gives CASSAGTLHQETQYF.

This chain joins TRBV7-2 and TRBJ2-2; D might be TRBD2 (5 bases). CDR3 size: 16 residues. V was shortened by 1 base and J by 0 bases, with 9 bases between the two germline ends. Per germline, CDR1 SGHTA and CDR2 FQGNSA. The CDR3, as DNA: TGTGCCAGCAGCTTAGTCGCGACTACGAACACCGGGGAGCTGTTTTTT. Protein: CASSLVATTNTGELFF.

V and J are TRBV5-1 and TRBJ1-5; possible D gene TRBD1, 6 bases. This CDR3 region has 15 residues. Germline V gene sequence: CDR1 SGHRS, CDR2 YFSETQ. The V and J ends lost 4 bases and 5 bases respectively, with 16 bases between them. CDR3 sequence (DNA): TGCGCCAGCAGCCCACAGGGAGGGGTCTATCAGCCCCAGCATTTT. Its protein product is CASSPQGGVYQPQHF.

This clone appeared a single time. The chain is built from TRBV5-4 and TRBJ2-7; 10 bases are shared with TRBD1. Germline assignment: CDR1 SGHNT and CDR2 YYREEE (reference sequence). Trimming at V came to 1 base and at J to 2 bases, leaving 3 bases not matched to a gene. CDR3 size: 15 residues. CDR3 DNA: TGTGCCAGCAGCTTGTGGGACAGGGGAGCCTACGAGCAGTACTTC. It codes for CASSLWDRGAYEQYF.

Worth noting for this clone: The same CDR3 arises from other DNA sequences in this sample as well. The CDR3 loop reads CASSAQGGGTEAFF. The CDR3 bases are TGCGCCAGCAGCGCGCAGGGAGGTGGGACTGAAGCTTTCTTT. V is TRBV5-1 and J is TRBJ1-1; possibly TRBD1 for D (5 bases). With 4 bases removed from V and 5 bases from J, the gap between germline ends came to 15 bases. The CDR3 spans 14 residues. Germline V gene data show CDR1 as SGHRS and CDR2 as YFSETQ.

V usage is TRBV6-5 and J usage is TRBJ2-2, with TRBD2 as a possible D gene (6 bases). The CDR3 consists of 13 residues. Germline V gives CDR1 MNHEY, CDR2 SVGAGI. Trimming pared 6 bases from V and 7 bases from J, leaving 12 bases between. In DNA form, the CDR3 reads TGTGCCAGCAGGACGCCCGGGGGCGGGGAGCTGTTTTTT. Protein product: CASRTPGGGELFF.

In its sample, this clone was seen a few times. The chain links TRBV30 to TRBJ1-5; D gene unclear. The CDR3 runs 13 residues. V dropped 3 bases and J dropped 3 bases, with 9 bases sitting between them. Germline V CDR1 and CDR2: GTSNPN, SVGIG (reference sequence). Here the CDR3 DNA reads TGTGCCTGGAGGAGCTGGCCCAATCAGCCCCAGCATTTT. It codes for CAWRSWPNQPQHF.

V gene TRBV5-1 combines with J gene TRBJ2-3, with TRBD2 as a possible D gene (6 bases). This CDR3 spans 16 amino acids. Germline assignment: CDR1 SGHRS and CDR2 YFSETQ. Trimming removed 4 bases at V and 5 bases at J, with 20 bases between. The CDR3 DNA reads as TGCGCCAGCAGCGCACTCATTTACGGGAGTGGAGATACGCAGTATTTT. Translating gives CASSALIYGSGDTQYF.

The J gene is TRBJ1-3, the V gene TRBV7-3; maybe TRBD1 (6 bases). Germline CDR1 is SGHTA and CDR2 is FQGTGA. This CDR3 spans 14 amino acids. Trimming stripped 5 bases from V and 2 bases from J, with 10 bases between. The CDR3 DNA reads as TGTGCCAGCAGCCAGGGGACCCCTGGAAACACCATATATTTT. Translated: CASSQGTPGNTIYF.

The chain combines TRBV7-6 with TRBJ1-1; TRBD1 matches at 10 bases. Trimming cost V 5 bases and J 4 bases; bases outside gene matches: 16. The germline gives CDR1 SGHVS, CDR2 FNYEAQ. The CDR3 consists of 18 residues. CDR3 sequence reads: CASSPARDRGRFGTEAFF. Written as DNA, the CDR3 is TGTGCCAGCAGCCCAGCTCGGGACAGGGGACGGTTTGGCACTGAAGCTTTCTTT.

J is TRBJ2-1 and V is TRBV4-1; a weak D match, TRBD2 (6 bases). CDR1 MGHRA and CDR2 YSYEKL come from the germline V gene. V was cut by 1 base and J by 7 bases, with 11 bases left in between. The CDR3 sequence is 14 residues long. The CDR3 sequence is CASSQAGVGNEQFF. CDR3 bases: TGCGCCAGCAGCCAAGCGGGAGTGGGGAATGAGCAGTTCTTC.